This T cell receptor beta chain comes out of a study of Ad26.COV2.S vaccination and SARS-CoV-2 variants. Study observations and caveats: Those who received vaccine or placebo ended up with similar non-spike TCR breadth.

Measured with immunoSEQ multiplex PCR; TCRdb has only the in-frame clones, and not every one. In the table there are 300,000 to 400,000 clones, 80% to 90% of which are singletons. For this clone: Its antigen remains unidentified.

Treatment meaning: roughly 18 received Ad26.COV2.S at low or high dose, single or two shots; five or six received placebo; per-sample allocation not given. The samples date from day 63 after the first vaccine or placebo injection. Boston hosted the donor, who was an adult aged 18-55 years. CDR1 and CDR2 from the germline V gene are SGHRS and YFSETQ. The V end lost 3 bases, the J end lost 7 bases, and 10 bases lay between the germline ends. The CDR3 consists of 13 residues. The TCR was taken from a person aged 18-65 years who received the Ad26.COV2.S COVID-19 vaccine or a placebo. The V call is TRBV5-1, the J call TRBJ1-4; D is perhaps TRBD1 (6 bases). Sequences were derived from peripheral blood, sampled in a trial of Ad26.COV2.S vaccine versus placebo. The CDR3, as DNA: TGCGCCAGCAGCTGGGAGGGGGGTGAAAAACTGTTTTTT. As protein: CASSWEGGEKLFF.